Detailed here is one T cell receptor beta chain. Antigen specificity is unknown. The sample originates from a study of cytomegalovirus exposure and HLA in healthy donors. Primers for the PCR totalled 60 Vbeta and 13 Jbeta. Data came from immunoSEQ multiplex PCR; TCRdb stores just in-frame clones and leaves some out. The sample consists of 58,000 or so clones, about 75% of them appearing once. Study-level points and caveats: Sequencing probably produced one cluster of sequence variants that were highly shared. Follow-up analysis later connected one missense variant in DCLRE1C with trimming of TCR beta V- and J-genes.

Material for sequencing was PBMCs. The sequence came from a woman in her forties in good health and CMV-seropositive.

The CDR3 sequence is CSVGGEKLFF. CDR3 DNA: TGCAGTGTTGGCGGGGAAAAACTGTTTTTT. The V call is TRBV20-1, the J call TRBJ1-4; D unclear. Germline CDR1 reads DFQATT; CDR2 reads SNEGSKA (reference sequence). This CDR3 is 10 amino acids long. Trimming removed 7 bases at V and 8 bases at J, with 8 bases between.